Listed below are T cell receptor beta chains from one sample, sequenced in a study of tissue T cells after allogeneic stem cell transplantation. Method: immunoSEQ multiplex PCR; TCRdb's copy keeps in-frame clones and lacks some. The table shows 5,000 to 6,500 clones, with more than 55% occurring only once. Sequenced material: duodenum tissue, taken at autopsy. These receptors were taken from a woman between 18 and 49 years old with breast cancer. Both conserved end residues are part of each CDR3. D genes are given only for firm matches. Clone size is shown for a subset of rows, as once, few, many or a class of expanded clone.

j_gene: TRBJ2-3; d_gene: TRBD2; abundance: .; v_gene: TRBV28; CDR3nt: TGTGCCAGCTCCGGGACTAGCGGACCCACTACTACAGATACGCAGTATTTT; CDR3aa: CASSGTSGPTTTDTQYF
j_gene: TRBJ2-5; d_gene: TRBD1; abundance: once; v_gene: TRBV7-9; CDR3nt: TGTGCCAGCAGACCGAGACAGGGCCTGGAGACCCAGTACTTC; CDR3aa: CASRPRQGLETQYF
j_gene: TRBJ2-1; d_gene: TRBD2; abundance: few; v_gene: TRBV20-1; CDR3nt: TGCAGTGCTAGTACACCATCGGGACTAGCGGGGGACGGTGAGCAGTTCTTC; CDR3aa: CSASTPSGLAGDGEQFF
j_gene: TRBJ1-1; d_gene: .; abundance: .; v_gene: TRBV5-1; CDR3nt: TGCGCCAGCAGCTTCGGGCCCGAAGCTTTCTTT; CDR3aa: CASSFGPEAFF
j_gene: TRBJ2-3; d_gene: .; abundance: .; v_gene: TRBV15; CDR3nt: TGTGCCACCAGCACAACTCTAAGGGCCTCGCCAGATACGCAGTATTTT; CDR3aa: CATSTTLRASPDTQYF
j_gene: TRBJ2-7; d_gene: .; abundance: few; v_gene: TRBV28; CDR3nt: TGTGCCAGCAGTTTACTAGGAGGGGATCTCTACGAGCAGTACTTC; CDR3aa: CASSLLGGDLYEQYF
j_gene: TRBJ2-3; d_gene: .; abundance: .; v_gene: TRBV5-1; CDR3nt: TGCGCCAGCCGAGGCGGGCCAAGCACAGATACGCAGTATTTT; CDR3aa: CASRGGPSTDTQYF
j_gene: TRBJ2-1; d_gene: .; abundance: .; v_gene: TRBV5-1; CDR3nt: TGCGCCAGCAGCCCGAGTGGGACCCATGAGCAGTTCTTC; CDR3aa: CASSPSGTHEQFF
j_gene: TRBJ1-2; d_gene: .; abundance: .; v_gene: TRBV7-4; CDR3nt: TGTGCCAGCAGTTGGGGGGGTCCGGAGGGCTACACCTTC; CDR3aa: CASSWGGPEGYTF
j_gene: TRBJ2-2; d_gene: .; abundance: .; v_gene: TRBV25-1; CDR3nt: TGTGCCAGCTCCACCCCCACCGGGGAGCTGTTTTTT; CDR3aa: CASSTPTGELFF
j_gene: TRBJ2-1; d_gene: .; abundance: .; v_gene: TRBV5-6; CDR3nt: TGTGCCAGCAGCCCGGAATGGGGGACTCCAATTGAGCAGTTCTTC; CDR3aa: CASSPEWGTPIEQFF
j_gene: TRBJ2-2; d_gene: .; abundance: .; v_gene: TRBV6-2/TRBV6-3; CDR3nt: TGTGCCAGCAGTTACCCGCCGTTTGAGCGGCCGAACACCGGGGAGCTGTTTTTT; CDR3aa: CASSYPPFERPNTGELFF
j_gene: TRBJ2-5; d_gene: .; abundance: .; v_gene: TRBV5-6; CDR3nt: TGTGCCAGCAGCTTTCCCAGCGGGACCCAGTACTTC; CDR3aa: CASSFPSGTQYF
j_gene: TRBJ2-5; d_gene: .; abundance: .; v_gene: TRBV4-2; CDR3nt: TGTGCCAGCAGCCAAGAGACCGGGACTCTCACCGCCCAGTACTTC; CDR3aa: CASSQETGTLTAQYF
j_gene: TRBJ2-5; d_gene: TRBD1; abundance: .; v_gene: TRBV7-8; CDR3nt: TGTGCCAGCAGCGGGACAGAACGGGAGACCCAGTACTTC; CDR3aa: CASSGTERETQYF
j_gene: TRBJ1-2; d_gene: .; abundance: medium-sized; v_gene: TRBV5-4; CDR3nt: TGTGCCAGCAGCTTGAAACCTAACTATGGCTACACCTTC; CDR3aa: CASSLKPNYGYTF
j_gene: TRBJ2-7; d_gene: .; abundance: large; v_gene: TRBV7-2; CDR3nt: TGTGCCAGCAGCTTATACTACGAGCAGTACTTC; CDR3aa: CASSLYYEQYF
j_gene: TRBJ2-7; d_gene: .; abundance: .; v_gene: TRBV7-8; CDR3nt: TGTGCCAGCAGCCAACTTTCGACGAGCCCCCGTGAAGAGTACTTC; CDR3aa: CASSQLSTSPREEYF
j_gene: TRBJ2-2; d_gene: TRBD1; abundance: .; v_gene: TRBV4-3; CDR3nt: TGCGCCAGCAGCCAACCAACAGGGGCCACCGGGGAGCTGTTTTTT; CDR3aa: CASSQPTGATGELFF
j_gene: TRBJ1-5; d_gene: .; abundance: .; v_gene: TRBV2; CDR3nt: TGTGCCAGCAGTGATCCCCCTGACCTTTACGACAGGTATAGCAATCAGCCCCAGCATTTT; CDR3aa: CASSDPPDLYDRYSNQPQHF
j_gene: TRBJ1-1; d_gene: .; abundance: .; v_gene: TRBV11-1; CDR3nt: TGTGCCAGCAGCTTAGGAAGGGGCCCTACTGAAGCTTTCTTT; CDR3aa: CASSLGRGPTEAFF
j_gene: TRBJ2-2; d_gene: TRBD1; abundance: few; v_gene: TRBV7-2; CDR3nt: TGTGCCAGCAGCTTATCCGGGACAGGGAACACCGGGGAGCTGTTTTTT; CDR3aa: CASSLSGTGNTGELFF
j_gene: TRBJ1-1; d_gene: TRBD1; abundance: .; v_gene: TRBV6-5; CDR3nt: TGTGCCAGCAGCGCAAGACAGGGGTTGAACACTGAAGCTTTCTTT; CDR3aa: CASSARQGLNTEAFF
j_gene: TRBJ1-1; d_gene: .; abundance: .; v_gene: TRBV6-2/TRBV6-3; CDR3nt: TGTGCCAGCAGTAGGAGGGGGGGCACTGAAGCTTTCTTT; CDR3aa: CASSRRGGTEAFF
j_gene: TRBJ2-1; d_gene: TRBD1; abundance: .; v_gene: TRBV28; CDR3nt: TGTGCCAGCACCCCCCAGGGGGCTTCGGACAATGAGCAGTTCTTC; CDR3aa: CASTPQGASDNEQFF
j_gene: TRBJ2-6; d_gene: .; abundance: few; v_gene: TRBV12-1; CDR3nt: TGTGCCAGCAGCCCATCGACACCCCGATCTGGGGCCAACGTCCTGACTTTC; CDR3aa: CASSPSTPRSGANVLTF
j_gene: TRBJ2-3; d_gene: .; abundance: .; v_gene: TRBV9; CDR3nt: TGTGCCAGCAGCGTACTGTCCCTTCTTGGAGATACGCAGTATTTT; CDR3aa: CASSVLSLLGDTQYF
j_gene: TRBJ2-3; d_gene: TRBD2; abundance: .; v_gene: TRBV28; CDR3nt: TGTGCCAGCGGCCGAGCGGGAGATGGATCAGATACGCAGTATTTT; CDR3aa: CASGRAGDGSDTQYF
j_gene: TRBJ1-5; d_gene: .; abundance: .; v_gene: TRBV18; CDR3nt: TGTGCCAGCTCAGCCCGACCCTCTAATCAGCCCCAGCATTTT; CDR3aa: CASSARPSNQPQHF
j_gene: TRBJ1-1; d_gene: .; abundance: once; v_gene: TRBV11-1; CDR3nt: TGTGCCAGCAGCCCCGACAGGATGAACACTGAAGCTTTCTTT; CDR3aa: CASSPDRMNTEAFF
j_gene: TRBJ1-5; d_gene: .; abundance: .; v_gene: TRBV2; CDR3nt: TGTGCCAGCAGAGAGAGGGACGTGGGAGATCAGCCCCAGCATTTT; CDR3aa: CASRERDVGDQPQHF
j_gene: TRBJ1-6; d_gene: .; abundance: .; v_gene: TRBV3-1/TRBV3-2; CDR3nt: TGTGCCAGCAGCCAAGGAGGAGAAAATAATTCACCCCTCCACTTT; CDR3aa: CASSQGGENNSPLHF
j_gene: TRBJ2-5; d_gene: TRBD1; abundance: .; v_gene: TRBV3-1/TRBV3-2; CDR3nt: TGTGCCAGCAGTCGGGACAGGGGGCAGGAGACCCAGTACTTC; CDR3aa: CASSRDRGQETQYF
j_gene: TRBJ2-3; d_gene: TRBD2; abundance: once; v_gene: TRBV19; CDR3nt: TGTGCCAGTAGACGGCCGGGACTAGCGGGCCCTAGCACAGATACGCAGTATTTT; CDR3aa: CASRRPGLAGPSTDTQYF
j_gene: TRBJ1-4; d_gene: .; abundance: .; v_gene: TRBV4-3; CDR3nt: TGCGCCAGCAGGATGAACGGAGGAGGGGCTAATGAAAAACTGTTTTTT; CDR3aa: CASRMNGGGANEKLFF
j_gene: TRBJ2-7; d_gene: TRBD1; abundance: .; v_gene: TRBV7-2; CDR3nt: TGTGCCAGCAGCCCCAGGACAGGGGGCTACGAGCAGTACTTC; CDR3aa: CASSPRTGGYEQYF
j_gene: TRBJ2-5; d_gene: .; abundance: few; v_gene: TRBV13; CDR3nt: TGTGCCAGCAGCTTAGGCCGGGAGACCCAGTACTTC; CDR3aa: CASSLGRETQYF